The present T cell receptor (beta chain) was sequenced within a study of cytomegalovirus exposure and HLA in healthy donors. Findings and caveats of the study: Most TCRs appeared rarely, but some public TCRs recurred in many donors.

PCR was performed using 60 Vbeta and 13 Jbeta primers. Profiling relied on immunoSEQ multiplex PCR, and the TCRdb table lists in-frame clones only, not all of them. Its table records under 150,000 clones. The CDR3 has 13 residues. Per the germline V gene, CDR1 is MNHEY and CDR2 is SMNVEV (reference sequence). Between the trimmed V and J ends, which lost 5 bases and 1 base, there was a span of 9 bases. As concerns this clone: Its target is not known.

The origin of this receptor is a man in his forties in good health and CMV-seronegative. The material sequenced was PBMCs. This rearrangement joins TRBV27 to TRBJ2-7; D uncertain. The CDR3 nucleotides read TGTGCCAGCAGTCTCGACTCGTCCTACGAGCAGTACTTC. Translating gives CASSLDSSYEQYF.